This entry concerns a single T cell receptor (beta chain). Sequencing of TCR beta was undertaken in CD8+ and CD4+ T cells derived from blood. RNA in amounts of about 0.5 to 1 ug was reverse transcribed with random hexamers. MiXCR was run by TCRdb on the immunoSEQ multiplex PCR reads, yielding one entry per CDR3 protein. The sample holds about 430,000 distinct CDR3 sequences, 75% to 90% seen once. These data are taken from a study of CD8 T cells in Susac syndrome. This TCR came from a human donor with multiple sclerosis. Sequencing was carried out using CD8+ T cells from PBMCs.

DNA for the CDR3: TGCGCCAGCAGCCCCTACCCGCAGGGGGGAGCTTTCTTT. It specifies CASSPYPQGGAFF. V and J are TRBV5-1 and TRBJ1-1; 7 positions match TRBD1. V shed 4 bases and J 10 bases; nucleotides not matched to a gene: 10. In germline, CDR1 is SGHRS, CDR2 YFSETQ. The CDR3 is 13 residues long.